The 13 T cell receptor beta chains below all came from one sample that was sequenced in a study of T cell clonotyping in hematopoietic cell transplantation. Time point described: recipient sample about 28 days before transplant, after cytoreduction. Here immunoSEQ multiplex PCR was the method, and the copy in TCRdb shows in-frame clones only, minus some. The sample consists of some 29,000 clones, around 80% of them appearing once. Here the sequenced sample was peripheral blood mononuclear cells, taken before stem cell transplant. The receptors stem from a woman aged 25 to 39 with chronic myeloid leukemia. Some clones in this sample may be carry-over from other donors' samples.

The chain uses TRBV9 and TRBJ2-3; no reliable D call. Germline V gives CDR1 SGDLS, CDR2 YYNGEE. The V gene lost 4 bases and the J gene lost 1 base, with 10 bases spanning the gap. This CDR3 region has 14 residues. The CDR3 DNA reads as TGTGCCAGCAGCACTATTCGGGGCACAGATACGCAGTATTTT. This codes for CASSTIRGTDTQYF. The full variable domain, with the rest looked up from reference TRBV9 and TRBJ2-3, is DSGVTQTPKHLITATGQRVTLRCSPRSGDLSVYWYQQSLDQGLQFLIQYYNGEERAKGNILERFSAQQFPDLHSELNLSSLELGDSALYFCASSTIRGTDTQYFGPGTRLTVL.

The chain joins TRBV11-3 to TRBJ2-7, with D perhaps matching TRBD2 (5 bases). Per the germline V gene, CDR1 is SGHNT and CDR2 is YENEEA. Between the trimmed V and J ends, which lost 0 bases and 0 bases, there was a span of 6 bases. This CDR3 has 14 residues. The CDR3 reads CASSLEGGSYEQYF. Here the CDR3 DNA reads TGTGCCAGCAGCTTAGAAGGAGGCTCCTACGAGCAGTACTTC.

This chain uses TRBV9 with TRBJ1-2, with D hard to call. Trimming shortened V by 1 base and J by 8 bases, and 18 bases separated the two germline ends. Germline values: CDR1 SGDLS, CDR2 YYNGEE. The CDR3 length is 15 residues. The CDR3 loop reads CASSVNPALGNGYTF. The DNA for the CDR3 is TGTGCCAGCAGCGTAAACCCAGCCTTGGGTAACGGCTACACCTTC.

The chain carries TRBV4-1 and TRBJ2-5; 9 bases are shared with TRBD2. Germline loops: CDR1 MGHRA, CDR2 YSYEKL. The V and J ends lost 0 bases and 1 base, in that order; junction bases with no gene match: 3. The CDR3 has 16 amino acids. CDR3 loop: CASSQDWRGGQETQYF. The CDR3 bases are TGCGCCAGCAGCCAAGATTGGCGGGGGGGCCAAGAGACCCAGTACTTC.

The chain is built from TRBV2 and TRBJ1-2, with D perhaps TRBD1 (5 bases). The germline V and J ends were trimmed by 2 bases and 7 bases, with 14 bases remaining between them. CDR1 SNHLY and CDR2 FYNNEI come from the germline V gene. The CDR3 sequence is 14 residues long. CDR3 protein: CASSEKGAGGGYTF. The CDR3 DNA sequence: TGTGCCAGCAGTGAAAAAGGGGCTGGAGGTGGCTACACCTTC.

The chain combines TRBV7-9 with TRBJ1-6, with TRBD1 matching 8 bases. Germline lookup yields CDR1 SEHNR and CDR2 FQNEAQ (reference sequence). The CDR3 spans 13 residues. The V and J ends lost 4 bases and 11 bases, in that order; junction bases with no gene match: 4. The CDR3 loop is CASSSGQAAPLHF. In DNA, the CDR3 is TGTGCCAGCAGCTCGGGACAGGCCGCACCCCTCCACTTT.

The J gene is TRBJ1-2, the V gene TRBV14; TRBD1 might be the D (5 bases). The CDR3 loop spans 19 amino acids. Trimming left V 4 bases short and J 1 base short, with 25 bases between. Germline lookup yields CDR1 SGHDN and CDR2 FVKESK. CDR3 in amino acids: CASSPRLSGSPTVNYGYTF. CDR3 DNA sequence: TGTGCCAGCAGCCCGAGGCTGTCAGGGTCTCCGACGGTTAACTATGGCTACACCTTC.

The rearrangement links TRBV27 to TRBJ1-4, with 7 bases lining up with TRBD1. Germline-derived CDR1 and CDR2 are MNHEY and SMNVEV (reference sequence). The CDR3 consists of 16 residues. Trimming cost V 4 bases and J 6 bases; bases outside gene matches: 11. CDR3 in DNA: TGTGCCAGCAGTTGGACAGGAGAGGAAGAGGATGAAAAACTGTTTTTT. Amino acid sequence: CASSWTGEEEDEKLFF. Full variable domain (outside the CDR3, taken from reference TRBV27 and TRBJ1-4): EAQVTQNPRYLITVTGKKLTVTCSQNMNHEYMSWYRQDPGLGLRQIYYSMNVEVTDKGDVPEGYKVSRKEKRNFPLILESPSPNQTSLYFCASSWTGEEEDEKLFFGSGTQLSVL.

J is TRBJ2-7 and V is TRBV28, with 7 nucleotides matching TRBD1. The ends lost 4 bases at V and 6 bases at J; junction bases unmatched: 15. Germline CDR1 is MDHEN and CDR2 is SYDVKM. CDR3 length: 16 residues. CDR3 sequence: CASSYLGRAGGSEQYF. The CDR3 DNA is TGTGCCAGCAGTTACTTAGGGCGAGCAGGGGGTTCCGAGCAGTACTTC.

The rearrangement joins TRBV29-1 to TRBJ2-1; TRBD1 matches at 7 bases. The junction had 3 bases not matched to a gene; V was cut back by 7 bases and J by 3 bases. The V gene's germline CDR1 is SQVTM and CDR2 ANQGSEA. This CDR3 is built from 12 residues. CDR3 loop: CSAGTDYNEQFF. The DNA for the CDR3 is TGCAGCGCCGGGACAGACTACAATGAGCAGTTCTTC.

The chain couples TRBV7-6 to TRBJ2-5, with TRBD2 matching 7 bases. The CDR3 is 15 residues long. Per the germline V gene, CDR1 is SGHVS and CDR2 is FNYEAQ. With 2 bases clipped from V and 0 bases from J, the junction kept 3 bases outside the gene matches. In DNA form, the CDR3 reads TGTGCCAGCAGCTTATGGGGAGGGTACCAAGAGACCCAGTACTTC. Translation: CASSLWGGYQETQYF. Together with reference TRBV7-6 and TRBJ2-5, the CDR3 gives the full variable domain: GAGVSQSPRYKVTKRGQDVALRCDPISGHVSLYWYRQALGQGPEFLTYFNYEAQQDKSGLPNDRFSAERPEGSISTLTIQRTEQRDSAMYRCASSLWGGYQETQYFGPGTRLLVL.

This sequence joins TRBV20-1 and TRBJ1-2, with D hard to call. This CDR3 is built from 10 residues. The V and J ends lost 3 bases and 8 bases respectively, with 7 bases between them. Germline-derived CDR1 and CDR2 are DFQATT and SNEGSKA (reference sequence). The CDR3: CSARDRGYTF. The DNA for the CDR3 is TGCAGTGCTAGGGACCGCGGCTACACCTTC.

The chain has TRBV6-5 and TRBJ1-1, with D uncertain. Trimming took 0 bases from V and 4 from J, leaving 6 bases between them. Germline V gives CDR1 MNHEY, CDR2 SVGAGI. The CDR3 loop spans 13 amino acids. CDR3 sequence: CASSYSGSTEAFF. CDR3 bases: TGTGCCAGCAGTTACTCGGGCAGCACTGAAGCTTTCTTT.